This TCR beta chain was identified during a study of neurological immune-mediated disorders. cDNA was made by 5'RACE with 10-nucleotide random UMIs. One entry per CDR3 protein results from TCRdb running MiXCR on the 5' RACE reads. This sample has 55,000 to 70,000 distinct CDR3 sequences, with approximately 5.3% found just once. The CDR3 extends over 15 amino acids. The germline CDR1 and CDR2 sequences are DFQATT and SNEGSKA (reference sequence). The V gene end was trimmed by 5 bases and the J gene end by 0 bases; junction bases not matched to a gene: 6. There are many counts of this clonotype. The target antigen is unknown. Whole-study findings and limits: Private repertoires in all groups were suggested, as expanded clones shared no CDR3 amino acid sequences across subjects. HTLV-1-associated myelopathy had the most TCR clonal expansion, whereas multiple sclerosis had the least (lower than in healthy controls).

Sequenced sample: PBMCs. The TCR comes from a human donor with multiple sclerosis. The donor label of this sample is uncertain. The V call is TRBV20-1, the J call TRBJ2-4, with 8 bases fitting TRBD1. CDR3 region: CSALWTGIAKNIQYF. The CDR3 nucleotides read TGCAGTGCTCTCTGGACAGGGATAGCCAAAAACATTCAGTACTTC.